This T cell receptor beta chain was sequenced during a study of radiation and T cells in renal cell carcinoma. Sample time point: baseline pretreatment blood. Treatment here: 15 Gy SBRT to primary tumor, nephrectomy 4 weeks later. The germline V gene has CDR1 SNHLY and CDR2 FYNNEI. This CDR3 has 18 residues. Trimming cost V 4 bases and J 3 bases; bases outside gene matches: 15. The method was immunoSEQ multiplex PCR; TCRdb's version includes in-frame clones alone and lacks a portion of them. This sample has tens of thousands of clones, with 70% to 80% found just once. The chain combines TRBV2 with TRBJ2-4; 7 bases map to TRBD1. The source is a man in his fifties or sixties with renal cell carcinoma. The sequenced sample was blood, obtained from a patient whose treatment included radiotherapy and nephrectomy. CDR3 sequence (DNA): TGTGCCAGCAGTGGGCCCTTCGACAGGGAGAAGAGCAAAAACATTCAGTACTTC. Translated: CASSGPFDREKSKNIQYF.